The present T cell receptor beta chain was sequenced within a study of blood T cell repertoires in COVID-19 (dated by TCRdb to about 2020). Some background on the complete study: Samples covering the acute and convalescent phases of COVID-19 were provided by collaborators in the United States, Italy and Spain. The prospective study material was composed of cDNA or gDNA derived from T cells, B-cell-depleted T cells, or PBMCs. The dataset comprised deeply sampled blood TCRbeta repertoires from subjects exposed to, actively infected with, or recovered from COVID-19. The repertoires were released in a freely available public database intended as a resource for research on the immune response to SARS-CoV-2. The samples were drawn from the first 160 participants of the ongoing ImmuneRACE study and from 1,254 subjects provided by 6 global collaborators. A de-identified subject ID, COVID-19 status, age in years and sex were almost always included in the sample metadata. HLA class I and class II types, where available, came from metadata supplied by the sample provider rather than from assay-based typing. Overall study outcomes, separate from this receptor: How much clinical and demographic metadata was included differed by source and by participant, and the metadata was provided uncurated.

The junction carries 14 bases between V and J, which are trimmed by 8 bases and 4 bases respectively. The germline V gene yields SGHDN for CDR1 and FVKESK for CDR2. Measured from the cysteine to the phenylalanine, the CDR3 is 13 residues long. Here the CDR3 DNA is all that survives: 39 bases in frame from base 1. Details on this clone: No antigen is known for it. Base qualities are not recorded, but no much larger clone differs from it by a single base.

Each collaborating institution followed its own protocols to collect whole blood in K2EDTA tubes. For TCRbeta analysis, collaborator samples were shipped as frozen whole blood, as isolated PBMCs, or as DNA extracted from either sample type. TCRbeta CDR3 regions were amplified from genomic DNA using the immunoSEQ Assay, a bias-controlled multiplex PCR. On the authors' methods: Nucleated cell counts per sample were estimated from amplification of reference gene primers within the assay. To quantify the absolute abundance of each unique TCRbeta CDR3 rearrangement, sequence reads were collapsed and filtered. For each sample, productive Simpson clonality was calculated as the square root of Simpson's diversity index over productive rearrangements. Not all clones reach the TCRdb copy of this immuneACCESS table, which keeps in-frame sequences only. Checked studies attribute under half of the gap to unresolved V genes and leave the rest unexplained. The V and J calls and clone size are taken from that table; D and trimming were inferred from the DNA. This sample holds 35,000 to 50,000 clones; 69% were observed only once. The top ten clonotypes cover 5.5% to 6.5% of the sample.

The chain links TRBV14 with TRBJ1-1; TRBD1 is a possible D gene, resting on 5 matching bases. The origin of this receptor is a man at least 80 years old with acute or convalescent COVID-19. Material: peripheral blood. The CDR3 sequence is CASRLAGGTEAFF. Read as DNA, the sequence is TGTGCCAGCCGATTAGCGGGGGGCACTGAAGCTTTCTTT.